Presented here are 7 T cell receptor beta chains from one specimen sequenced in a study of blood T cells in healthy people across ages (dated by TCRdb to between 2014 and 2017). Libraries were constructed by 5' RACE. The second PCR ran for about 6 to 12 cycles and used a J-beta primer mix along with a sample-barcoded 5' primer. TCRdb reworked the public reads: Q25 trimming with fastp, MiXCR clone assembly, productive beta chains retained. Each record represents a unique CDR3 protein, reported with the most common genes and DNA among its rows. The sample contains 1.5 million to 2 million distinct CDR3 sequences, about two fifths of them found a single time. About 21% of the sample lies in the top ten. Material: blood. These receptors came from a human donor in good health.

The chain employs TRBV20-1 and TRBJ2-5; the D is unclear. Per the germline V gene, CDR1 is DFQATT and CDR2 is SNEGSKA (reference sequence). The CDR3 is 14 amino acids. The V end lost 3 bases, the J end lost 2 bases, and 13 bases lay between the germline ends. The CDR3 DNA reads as TGCAGTGCTAGTCTCGCGCCCCCTCAAGAGACCCAGTACTTC. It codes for CSASLAPPQETQYF.

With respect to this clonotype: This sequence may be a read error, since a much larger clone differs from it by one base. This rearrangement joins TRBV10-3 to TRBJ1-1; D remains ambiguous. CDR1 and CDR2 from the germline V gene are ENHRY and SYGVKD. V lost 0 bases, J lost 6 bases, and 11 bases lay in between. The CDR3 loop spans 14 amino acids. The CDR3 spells CAISESISDAEAFF. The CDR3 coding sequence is TGTGCCATCAGTGAGTCGATCTCGGACGCTGAAGCTTTCTTT.

CDR3 sequence (DNA): TGCAGTGCTAGAGGACAAATTAACACTGAAGCTTTCTTT. Its translation: CSARGQINTEAFF. The genes are TRBV20-1 and TRBJ1-1, with no clear D. Between the trimmed V and J ends, which lost 1 base and 2 bases, there was a span of 8 bases. This CDR3 spans 13 amino acids. Germline loops: CDR1 DFQATT, CDR2 SNEGSKA (reference sequence).

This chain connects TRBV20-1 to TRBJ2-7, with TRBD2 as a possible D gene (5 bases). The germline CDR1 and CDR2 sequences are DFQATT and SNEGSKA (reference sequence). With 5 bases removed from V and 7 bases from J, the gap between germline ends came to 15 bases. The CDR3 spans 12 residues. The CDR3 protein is CSAPWLAGEQYF. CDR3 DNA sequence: TGCAGTGCTCCCTGGCTAGCAGGAGAGCAGTACTTC.

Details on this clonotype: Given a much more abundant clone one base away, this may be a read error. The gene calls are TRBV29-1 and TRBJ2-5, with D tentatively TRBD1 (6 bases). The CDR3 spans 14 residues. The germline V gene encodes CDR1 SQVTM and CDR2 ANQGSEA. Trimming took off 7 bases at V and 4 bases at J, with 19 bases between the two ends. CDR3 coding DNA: TGCAGCGGATGGGACACCTTAACGGGAGAGACCCAGTACTTC. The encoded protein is CSGWDTLTGETQYF.

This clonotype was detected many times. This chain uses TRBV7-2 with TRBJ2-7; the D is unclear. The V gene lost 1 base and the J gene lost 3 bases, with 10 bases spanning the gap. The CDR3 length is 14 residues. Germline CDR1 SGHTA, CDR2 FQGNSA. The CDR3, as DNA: TGTGCCAGCAGCTTAGGTACTACGTACTACGAGCAGTACTTC. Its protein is CASSLGTTYYEQYF.

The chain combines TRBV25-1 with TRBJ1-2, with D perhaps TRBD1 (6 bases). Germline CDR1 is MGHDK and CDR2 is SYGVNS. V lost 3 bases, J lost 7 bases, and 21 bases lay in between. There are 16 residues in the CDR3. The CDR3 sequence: CASSDAIQGTFGGYTF. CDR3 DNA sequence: TGTGCCAGCAGTGACGCAATACAGGGCACGTTCGGTGGCTACACCTTC.